Sequencing of this T cell receptor (beta chain) was carried out in a study of PD-L1 blockade in urothelial cancer. Background on the study: Of prior chemotherapy regimens, patients had received between 0 and 3. Blood samples had a median of around 150,000 T cells.

Only in-frame clones appear in the TCRdb table, and some are missing; sequencing was by immunoSEQ multiplex PCR. The repertoire holds 35,000 to 45,000 clones, with 70% to 85% as singletons. With V trimmed by 6 bases and J by 2 bases, 4 bases remained unmatched. The CDR3 runs 14 residues. Germline loops: CDR1 LNHDA, CDR2 SQIVND (reference sequence). Urothelial carcinoma in patients was locally advanced or metastatic. The clonotype originates from a man between 65 and 79 years old with urothelial cancer. The sample consisted of PBMCs, taken around atezolizumab (anti-PD-L1) treatment. V is TRBV19 and J is TRBJ2-7, with TRBD2 matching over 10 bases. The CDR3 DNA sequence: TGTGCCAGTAGAGATGGACTAGCGGCCTACGAGCAGTACTTC. It encodes CASRDGLAAYEQYF. Variable domain in full (rest from reference TRBV19 and TRBJ2-7): DGGITQSPKYLFRKEGQNVTLSCEQNLNHDAMYWYRQDPGQGLRLIYYSQIVNDFQKGDIAEGYSVSREKKESFPLTVTSAQKNPTAFYLCASRDGLAAYEQYFGPGTRLTVT.